The T cell receptor (beta chain) described here comes from a study of OX40 agonist ivuxolimab in advanced cancers. Study overall: Every 2 weeks, patients got intravenous ivuxolimab at one of six dose levels (0.01-10 mg/kg).

Notes on the study in general: More expanded clones were seen, on average, in CD8+ T cells than in CD4+. Certain nonresponders likewise exhibited a low normalized T-cell clonal expansion.

Prior autoimmune disease or systemic immunosuppression barred patients. This CDR3 region has 16 residues. With 5 bases clipped from V and 4 bases from J, the junction kept 9 bases outside the gene matches. CDR1 and CDR2 from the germline V gene are SGHNT and YENEEA. Using immunoSEQ multiplex PCR, the repertoire was profiled, and TCRdb retains in-frame clones only, with some absent. The sample consists of tens of thousands of clones, roughly 91% of them appearing once. With respect to this clone: Its specificity is unknown.

The sequence derives from an adult with an advanced solid tumor such as melanoma, head and neck, liver or kidney cancer. The rearrangement links TRBV11-3 to TRBJ2-1; 9 bases agree with TRBD2. This sample comprised CD4+ or CD8+ T cells sorted from blood, obtained in a trial of the OX40 agonist ivuxolimab. CDR3 nucleotide sequence: TGTGCCAGCAGCCCGGGGGGTAGCGGGGGTTACAATGAGCAGTTCTTC. It codes for CASSPGGSGGYNEQFF.